A selection of T cell receptor beta chains follows, all from one sample in a study of a mutant IDH1 vaccine in newly diagnosed glioma. These receptors have no identified antigens. Here immunoSEQ multiplex PCR was the method, and the copy in TCRdb shows in-frame clones only, minus some. The sample has just over 65,000 clones, 84% seen once. Sample: PBMCs, taken from a glioma patient whose treatment included an IDH1 peptide vaccine. The receptor set was obtained from a young man with glioma. Both conserved end residues are part of each CDR3. D genes are given only for firm matches. Clone sizes are given selectively: once, few, many, or a class where the clone is expanded.

J gene,V gene,clone size,D gene,CDR3 DNA,CDR3 protein
TRBJ1-1,TRBV19,NA,NA,TGTGCCAGTACCATCATGGGGGACTCGAACACTGAAGCTTTCTTT,CASTIMGDSNTEAFF
TRBJ1-1,TRBV20-1,few,NA,TGCAGCCCAAGGGAGGACACTGAAGCTTTCTTT,CSPREDTEAFF
TRBJ1-4,TRBV4-3,NA,NA,TGCGCCAGCAGCCTAACGTCCGTCGCAACTAATGAAAAACTGTTTTTT,CASSLTSVATNEKLFF
TRBJ2-1,TRBV7-6,NA,NA,TGTGCCAGCAGCTTAGCGGGCTATATGGTTGTCGATGAGCAGTTCTTC,CASSLAGYMVVDEQFF
TRBJ2-7,TRBV19,NA,TRBD1,TGTGCCAGTAGTACCCTACCGGGACAGGCCTCCCTCGAGCAGTACTTC,CASSTLPGQASLEQYF
TRBJ2-7,TRBV10-2,once,NA,TGCGCCAGCAGTGAGTCAAGCGGACAGCTACGCTACGAGCAGTACTTC,CASSESSGQLRYEQYF
TRBJ1-3,TRBV29-1,NA,NA,TGCAGCGTTGAAGTGCAGGTTTGCTCTGGAAACACCATATATTTT,CSVEVQVCSGNTIYF
TRBJ2-1,TRBV2,once,TRBD2,TGTGCCAGCAGCCGACGACTAGCGGGCTCCTACAATGAGCAGTTCTTC,CASSRRLAGSYNEQFF
TRBJ1-6,TRBV25-1,NA,TRBD1,TGTGCCAGCAGTGAGGGGAGGGGGCGCCCCTATAATTCACCCCTCCACTTT,CASSEGRGRPYNSPLHF
TRBJ2-7,TRBV5-6,NA,NA,TGTGCCAGCAGCTTGACACAGTCCTACGAGCAGTACTTC,CASSLTQSYEQYF
TRBJ1-6,TRBV30,NA,NA,TGTGCCTGGACCCCGACAGGCAGTTCACCCCTCCACTTT,CAWTPTGSSPLHF
TRBJ2-7,TRBV5-1,NA,TRBD1,TGCGCCAGCAGCGGGCGGACAGGCCGTTCCTACGAGCAGTACTTC,CASSGRTGRSYEQYF
TRBJ1-1,TRBV27,NA,NA,TGTGCCAGCAGTTTATCCACGGTTTTGAGCACTGAAGCTTTCTTT,CASSLSTVLSTEAFF
TRBJ2-7,TRBV5-1,NA,TRBD1,TGCGCCAGCAGTCCCACGGGACAGGTGTCCTACTACGAGCAGTACTTC,CASSPTGQVSYYEQYF
TRBJ2-3,TRBV10-1,NA,TRBD1,TGCGCCAGCAGTGAGTCTCGGGTTAGAGGACAGGGGACAGATACGCAGTATTTT,CASSESRVRGQGTDTQYF
TRBJ2-7,TRBV6-5,NA,NA,TGTGCCAGCAGTACCTCCGTGGGGGTAAGGTACTTC,CASSTSVGVRYF